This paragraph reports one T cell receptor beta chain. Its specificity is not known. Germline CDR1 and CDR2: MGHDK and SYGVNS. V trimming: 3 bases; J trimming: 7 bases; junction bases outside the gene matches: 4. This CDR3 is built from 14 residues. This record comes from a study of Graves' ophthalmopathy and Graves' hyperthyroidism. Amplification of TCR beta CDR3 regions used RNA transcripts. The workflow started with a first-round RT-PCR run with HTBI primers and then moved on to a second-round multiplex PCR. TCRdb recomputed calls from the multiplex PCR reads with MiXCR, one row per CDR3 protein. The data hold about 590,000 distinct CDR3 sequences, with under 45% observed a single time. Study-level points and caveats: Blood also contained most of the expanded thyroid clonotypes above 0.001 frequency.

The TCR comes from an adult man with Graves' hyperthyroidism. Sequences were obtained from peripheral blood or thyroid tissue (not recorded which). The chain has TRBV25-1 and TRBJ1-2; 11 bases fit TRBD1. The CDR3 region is CASSDGQGALGYTF. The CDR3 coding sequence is TGTGCCAGCAGTGATGGACAGGGGGCGCTTGGCTACACCTTC.